The sequence of this TCR beta chain was determined in a study of graft-versus-host responses after intestinal transplantation. Findings and caveats of the study: There were GvH clones found in recipient marrow, and some of them appeared first in ileum or blood. GvH clone levels peaked in circulation, and this peak was associated with early post-transplant HvG declines.

Irradiated, violet-dye-labeled stimulator cells, roughly 200,000 in number, were plated with roughly 200,000 CFSE-labeled responder cells. Germline CDR1 MNHNY, CDR2 SVGAGI (reference sequence). CDR3 size: 14 residues. V shed 0 bases and J shed 10 bases, with 13 bases lying between them. Produced via immunoSEQ multiplex PCR; TCRdb's table is partial and in-frame only. The repertoire holds some 22,000 clones, with around 38% as singletons. The receptor was derived from a human patient who received an intestinal transplant. The chain is built from TRBV6-6 and TRBJ1-5, with D uncertain. This specimen was alloreactive CD8+ T cells from a mixed lymphocyte reaction culture, taken before intestinal transplant. The subset is: CFSE-low proliferating T cells sorted from approximately 6-day pre-transplant mixed lymphocyte reaction (GvH or HvG direction). DNA of the CDR3: TGTGCCAGCAGTTACTCGAGTGTGTCTTTCCCCCAGCATTTT. It yields the protein CASSYSSVSFPQHF.